This T cell receptor (beta chain) was sequenced during a study of T cell changes during pregnancy in multiple sclerosis. The germline V gene has CDR1 KGHSH and CDR2 LQKENI. The CDR3 runs 13 residues. Trimming removed 6 bases from V and 3 bases from J; junction bases left unmatched: 5. Produced via immunoSEQ multiplex PCR; TCRdb's table is partial and in-frame only. The sample lists tens of thousands of clones; about 92% were seen once. This receptor was identified in a female donor with multiple sclerosis, enrolled in a pregnancy study. The specimen comprised CD4+ T cells from peripheral blood mononuclear cells, sampled in the second trimester of pregnancy. The chain is built from TRBV18 and TRBJ2-7, with TRBD1 matching 7 bases. CDR3 residues: CASSTGLDYEQYF. The CDR3 DNA sequence: TGTGCCAGCTCGACAGGGCTAGACTACGAGCAGTACTTC.